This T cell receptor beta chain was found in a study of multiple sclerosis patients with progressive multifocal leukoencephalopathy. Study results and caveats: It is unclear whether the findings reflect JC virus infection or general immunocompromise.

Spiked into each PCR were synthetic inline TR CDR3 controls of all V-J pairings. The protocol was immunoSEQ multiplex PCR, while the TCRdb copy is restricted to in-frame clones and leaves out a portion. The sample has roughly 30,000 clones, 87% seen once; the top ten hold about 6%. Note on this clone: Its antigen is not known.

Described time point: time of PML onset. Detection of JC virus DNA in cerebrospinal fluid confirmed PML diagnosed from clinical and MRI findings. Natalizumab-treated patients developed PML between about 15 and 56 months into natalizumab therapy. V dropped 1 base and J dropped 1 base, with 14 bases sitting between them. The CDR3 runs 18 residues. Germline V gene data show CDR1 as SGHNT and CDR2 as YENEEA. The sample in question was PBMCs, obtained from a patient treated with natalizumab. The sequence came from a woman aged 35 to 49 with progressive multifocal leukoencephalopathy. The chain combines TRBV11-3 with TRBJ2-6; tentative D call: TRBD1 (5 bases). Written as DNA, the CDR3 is TGTGCCAGCAGCTTAGGACCAGGGAAAGGATCTGGGGCCAACGTCCTGACTTTC. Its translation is CASSLGPGKGSGANVLTF.